The clone carrying this TCR beta chain appeared many times. Its antigen is still unknown. This sample is drawn from a study of T-cell reconstitution after alpha-beta-depleted transplantation in children. The TCRbeta library was prepared with unique molecular identifiers. Each CDR3 protein is one row after TCRdb ran MiXCR on the PCR reads. The table has fewer than 700,000 distinct CDR3 sequences, over 10% seen once. The CDR3 consists of 13 residues. Germline V gene sequence: CDR1 SQVTM, CDR2 ANQGSEA. V lost 5 bases and J lost 3, with 10 bases in between. Study outcomes and limitations: Fresh T-cell production supplied most of the T-cell counts and diversity seen one year after transplant. Two months or so post-transplant, alpha-beta T cells reportedly derived from several hundred expanded graft clones. Where some patients showed high TCRbeta diversity at day 60, it came from recipient T cells and thymic progenitors that had survived.

This receptor was taken from a male patient between 5 and 17 years old who had a stem cell transplant for acute myeloid leukemia, so the T cells may come from the graft donor. The specimen comprised PBMCs, mostly from graft donor cells, sampled 360 days after TCRalphabeta/CD19-depleted stem cell transplant. The chain links TRBV29-1 to TRBJ2-2; D is perhaps TRBD1 (5 bases). DNA for the CDR3: TGCAGCGTTCGAACAGGAGACACCGGGGAGCTGTTTTTT. It codes for CSVRTGDTGELFF.